The TCR beta chain described here comes from a study of OX40 agonist ivuxolimab in advanced cancers. Study background: The dose of intravenous ivuxolimab that patients received every 2 weeks ranged from 0.01 to 10 mg/kg. Findings of the study overall: Among expanded peripheral T cells, antigen specificity went undetermined. Doses of 0.1 to 3.0 mg/kg were accompanied by clonal expansion of CD4+ and CD8+ blood T cells by week 6.

Some clones are missing from TCRdb's copy, which holds only in-frame ones; the method was immunoSEQ multiplex PCR. The sample records over 70,000 clones, more than 80% being singletons. As regards this clone: As yet, its antigen is unknown.

Germline-derived CDR1 and CDR2 are SQVTM and ANQGSEA. CDR3 length: 14 residues. V shed 6 bases and J shed 5 bases, with 19 bases lying between them. The V call is TRBV29-1, the J call TRBJ1-1, with a tentative D call TRBD1 (5 bases). The sequence derives from an adult with an advanced solid tumor such as melanoma, head and neck, liver or kidney cancer. The specimen was CD4+ or CD8+ T cells sorted from blood, collected in a trial of the OX40 agonist ivuxolimab. The CDR3 loop is CSVVMVQGGTEAFF. DNA for the CDR3: TGCAGCGTCGTAATGGTTCAGGGAGGAACTGAAGCTTTCTTT.